One and the same sample provided the 4 T cell receptor beta chains below, sequenced in a study of blood T cell repertoires in COVID-19. Repertoires were generated with immunoSEQ multiplex PCR, while TCRdb's copy carries only in-frame clones and drops some. The sample lists a few hundred thousand clones; about 86% were seen once. The sample consisted of PBMCs or T cells enriched from blood (not recorded which). These receptors were collected from a woman in her thirties or forties with acute COVID-19.

The rearrangement joins TRBV28 to TRBJ1-3, with D unresolved. The CDR3 covers 12 residues. Germline loops: CDR1 MDHEN, CDR2 SYDVKM. V was pared by 7 bases and J by 1 base, with 5 bases between. The CDR3 loop is CASTGSGNTIYF. The CDR3 DNA reads TGTGCCAGCACGGGTTCTGGAAACACCATATATTTT.

V usage is TRBV7-8 and J usage is TRBJ2-3; TRBD2 agrees at 7 bases. The CDR3 is 17 amino acids. After removal of 5 bases from V and 2 bases from J, the junction contained 13 bases not matched to a gene. From germline, CDR1 is SGHVS and CDR2 FQNEAQ. The CDR3 loop reads CASSQPGSSGSTDTQYF. The CDR3 coding sequence is TGTGCCAGCAGCCAGCCCGGGAGTAGCGGGTCCACAGATACGCAGTATTTT.

This chain links TRBV18 with TRBJ1-5, with a possible D match to TRBD1 (5 bases). CDR3 length: 13 amino acids. Germline V CDR1 and CDR2: KGHSH, LQKENI. V was trimmed by 6 bases and J by 7 bases, leaving 13 bases between them. The CDR3 loop reads CASSQGSDQPQHF. The CDR3 nucleotides read TGTGCCAGCTCCCAGGGATCGGACCAGCCCCAGCATTTT.

CDR3 sequence (DNA): TGTGCCAGCTCCCCCGGGAGTTCCTACGAGCAGTACTTC. It encodes CASSPGSSYEQYF. The V gene is TRBV27, the J gene TRBJ2-7; D might be TRBD2 (6 bases). The CDR3 contains 13 residues. Germline loops: CDR1 MNHEY, CDR2 SMNVEV (reference sequence). V lost 8 bases and J 1 base, leaving 12 bases between the germline ends.